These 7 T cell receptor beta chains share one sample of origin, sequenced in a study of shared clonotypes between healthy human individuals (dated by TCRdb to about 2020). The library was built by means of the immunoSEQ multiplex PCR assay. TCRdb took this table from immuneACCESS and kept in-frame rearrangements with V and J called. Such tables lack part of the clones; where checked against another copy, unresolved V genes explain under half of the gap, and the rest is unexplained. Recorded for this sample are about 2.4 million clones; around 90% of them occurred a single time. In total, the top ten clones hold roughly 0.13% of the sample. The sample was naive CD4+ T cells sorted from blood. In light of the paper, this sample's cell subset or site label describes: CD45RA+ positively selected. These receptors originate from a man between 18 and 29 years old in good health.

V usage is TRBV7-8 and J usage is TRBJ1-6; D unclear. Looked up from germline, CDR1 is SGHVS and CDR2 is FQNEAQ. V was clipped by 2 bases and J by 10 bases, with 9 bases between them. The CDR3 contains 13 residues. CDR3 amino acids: CASSLMADSPLHF. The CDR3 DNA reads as TGTGCCAGCAGCTTAATGGCGGACTCACCCCTCCACTTT.

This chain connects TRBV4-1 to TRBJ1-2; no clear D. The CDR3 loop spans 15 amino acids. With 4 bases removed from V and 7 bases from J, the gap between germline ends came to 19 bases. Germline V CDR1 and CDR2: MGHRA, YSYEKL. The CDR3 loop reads CASSPGWQEALGYTF. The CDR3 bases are TGCGCCAGCAGCCCGGGATGGCAGGAGGCCCTTGGCTACACCTTC.

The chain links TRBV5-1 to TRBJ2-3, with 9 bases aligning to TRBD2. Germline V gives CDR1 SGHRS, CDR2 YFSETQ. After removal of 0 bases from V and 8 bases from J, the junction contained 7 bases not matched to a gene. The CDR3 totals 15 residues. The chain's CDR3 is CASSLGAGGPGTQYF. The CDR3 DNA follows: TGCGCCAGCAGCTTGGGTGCGGGAGGGCCAGGTACGCAGTATTTT.

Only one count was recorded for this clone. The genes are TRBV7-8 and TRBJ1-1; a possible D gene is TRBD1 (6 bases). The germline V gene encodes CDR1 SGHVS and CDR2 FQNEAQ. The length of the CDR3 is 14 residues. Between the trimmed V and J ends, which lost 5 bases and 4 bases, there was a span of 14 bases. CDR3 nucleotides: TGTGCCAGCAGCCAACCCGGGGGCCCCACTGAAGCTTTCTTT. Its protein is CASSQPGGPTEAFF.

The CDR3, as DNA: TGTGCTAGTGGTTTAAAGACTAGCGGGAACAATGAGCAGTTCTTC. As protein: CASGLKTSGNNEQFF. The rearrangement joins TRBV12-5 to TRBJ2-1, with 11 bases fitting TRBD2. The trim removed 3 bases at V and 5 bases at J, leaving 3 bases unmatched. The V gene's germline CDR1 is LGHNT and CDR2 FRNRAP. The CDR3 is made up of 15 amino acids. Drawing the rest from reference TRBV12-5 and TRBJ2-1, the complete variable domain is DARVTQTPRHKVTEMGQEVTMRCQPILGHNTVFWYRQTMMQGLELLAYFRNRAPLDDSGMPKDRFSAEMPDATLATLKIQPSEPRDSAVYFCASGLKTSGNNEQFFGPGTRLTVL.

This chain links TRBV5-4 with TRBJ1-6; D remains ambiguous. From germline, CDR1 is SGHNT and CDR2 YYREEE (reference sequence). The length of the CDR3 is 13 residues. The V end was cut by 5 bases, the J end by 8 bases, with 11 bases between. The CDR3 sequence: CASRQSWDSPLHF. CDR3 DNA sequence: TGTGCCAGCAGACAAAGTTGGGATTCACCCCTCCACTTT.

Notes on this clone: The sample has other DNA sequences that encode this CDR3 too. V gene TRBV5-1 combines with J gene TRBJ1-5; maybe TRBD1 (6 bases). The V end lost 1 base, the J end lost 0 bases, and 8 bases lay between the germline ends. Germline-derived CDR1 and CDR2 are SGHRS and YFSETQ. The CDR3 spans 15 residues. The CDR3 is CASSLTGISNQPQHF. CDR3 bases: TGCGCCAGCAGCTTGACAGGGATTAGCAATCAGCCCCAGCATTTT.